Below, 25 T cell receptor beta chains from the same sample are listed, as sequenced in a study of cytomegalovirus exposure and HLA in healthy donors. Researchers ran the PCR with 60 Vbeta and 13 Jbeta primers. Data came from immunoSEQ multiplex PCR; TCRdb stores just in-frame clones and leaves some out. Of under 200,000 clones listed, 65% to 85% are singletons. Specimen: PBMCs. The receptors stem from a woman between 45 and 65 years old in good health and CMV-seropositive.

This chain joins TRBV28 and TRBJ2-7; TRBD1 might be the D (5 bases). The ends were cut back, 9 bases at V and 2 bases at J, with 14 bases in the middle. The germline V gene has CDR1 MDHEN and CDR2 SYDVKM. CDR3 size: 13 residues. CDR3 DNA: TGTGCCAGTACCCTCCCAGGGCCCTACGAGCAGTACTTC. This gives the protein CASTLPGPYEQYF.

The CDR3 DNA follows: TGTGCCAGTAGTATAATTCGACAGGGGGGCCACGAGCAGTACTTC. Translated, it gives CASSIIRQGGHEQYF. The V call is TRBV19, the J call TRBJ2-7, with 9 bases that match TRBD1. Losses at the gene ends were 2 bases for V and 5 bases for J; bases not matched to a gene: 7. Germline values: CDR1 LNHDA, CDR2 SQIVND (reference sequence). The CDR3 extends over 15 amino acids.

The CDR3 region is CASSPRGGATNEKLFF. The CDR3 coding sequence is TGCGCCAGCAGCCCGAGGGGAGGGGCGACTAATGAAAAACTGTTTTTT. The chain is built from TRBV5-1 and TRBJ1-4, with D maybe TRBD1 (5 bases). Germline assignment: CDR1 SGHRS and CDR2 YFSETQ. Trimming took off 4 bases at V and 2 bases at J, with 15 bases between the two ends. This CDR3 region has 16 residues.

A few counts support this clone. The CDR3 coding sequence is TGTGCCAGCATCCTGGGGACTAGCGGTTCCTACGAGCAGTACTTC. It is translated as CASILGTSGSYEQYF. V is TRBV28 and J is TRBJ2-7; 11 bases match TRBD2. After removal of 7 bases from V and 1 base from J, the junction contained 6 bases not matched to a gene. CDR1 and CDR2 (germline): MDHEN, SYDVKM. The CDR3 length is 15 residues.

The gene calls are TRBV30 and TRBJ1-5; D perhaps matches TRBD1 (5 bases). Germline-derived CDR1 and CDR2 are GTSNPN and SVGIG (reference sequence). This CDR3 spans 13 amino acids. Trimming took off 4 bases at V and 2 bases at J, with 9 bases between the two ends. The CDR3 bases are TGTGCCTGGACAGGGATGGGCAATCAGCCCCAGCATTTT. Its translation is CAWTGMGNQPQHF.

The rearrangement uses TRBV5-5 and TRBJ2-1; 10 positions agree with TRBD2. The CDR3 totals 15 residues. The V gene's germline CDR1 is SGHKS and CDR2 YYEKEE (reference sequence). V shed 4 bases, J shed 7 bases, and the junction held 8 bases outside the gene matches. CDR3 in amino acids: CASSPSGGGLNEQFF. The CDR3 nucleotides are TGTGCCAGCAGCCCCAGCGGGGGGGGCTTAAATGAGCAGTTCTTC.

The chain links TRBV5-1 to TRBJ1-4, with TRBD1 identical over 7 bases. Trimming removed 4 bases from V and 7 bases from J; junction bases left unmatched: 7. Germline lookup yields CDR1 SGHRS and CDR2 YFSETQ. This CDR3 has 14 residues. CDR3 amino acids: CASSITGDSEKLFF. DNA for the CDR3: TGCGCCAGCAGCATCACAGGGGATTCTGAAAAACTGTTTTTT.

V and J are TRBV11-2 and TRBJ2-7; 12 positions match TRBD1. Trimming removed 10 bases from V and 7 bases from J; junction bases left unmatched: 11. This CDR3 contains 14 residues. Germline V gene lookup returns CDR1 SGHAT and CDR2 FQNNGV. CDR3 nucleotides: TGTGCCACCATATTGAGGGACAGGGGGCGAGAGCAGTACTTC. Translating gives CATILRDRGREQYF.

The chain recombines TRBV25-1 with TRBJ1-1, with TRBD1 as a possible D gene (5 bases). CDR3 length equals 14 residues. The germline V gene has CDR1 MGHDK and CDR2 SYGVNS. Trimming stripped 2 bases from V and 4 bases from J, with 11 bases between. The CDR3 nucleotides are TGTGCCAGCAGTGAAGTAGGGGTCGCCACTGAAGCTTTCTTT. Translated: CASSEVGVATEAFF. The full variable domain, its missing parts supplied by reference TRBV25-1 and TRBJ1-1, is EADIYQTPRYLVIGTGKKITLECSQTMGHDKMYWYQQDPGMELHLIHYSYGVNSTEKGDLSSESTVSRIRTEHFPLTLESARPSHTSQYLCASSEVGVATEAFFGQGTRLTVV.

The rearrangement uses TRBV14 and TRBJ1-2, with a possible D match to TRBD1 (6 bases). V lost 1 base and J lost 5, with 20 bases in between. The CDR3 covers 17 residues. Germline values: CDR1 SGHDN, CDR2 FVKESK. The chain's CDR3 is CASSQAGLGHTIYGYTF. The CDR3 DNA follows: TGTGCCAGCAGCCAAGCGGGCCTGGGACACACAATTTATGGCTACACCTTC.

CDR3 nucleotides: TGTGCCAGCAGCTTAGCGCGGGGTGGCGAGCAGTACTTC. Amino acids: CASSLARGGEQYF. This chain uses TRBV7-2 with TRBJ2-7; D might be TRBD2 (6 bases). CDR3 size: 13 residues. The germline gives CDR1 SGHTA, CDR2 FQGNSA. Trimming took off 0 bases at V and 6 bases at J, with 9 bases between the two ends. Variable domain in full (rest from reference TRBV7-2 and TRBJ2-7): GAGVSQSPSNKVTEKGKDVELRCDPISGHTALYWYRQSLGQGLEFLIYFQGNSAPDKSGLPSDRFSAERTGGSVSTLTIQRTQQEDSAVYLCASSLARGGEQYFGPGTRLTVT.

CDR3 amino acids: CASTLIGTSGTNEQFF. The CDR3 DNA reads TGTGCCAGCACCCTAATCGGGACTAGCGGCACCAATGAGCAGTTCTTC. The rearrangement uses TRBV5-4 and TRBJ2-1, with 11 nucleotides matching TRBD2. CDR1 and CDR2 from the germline V gene are SGHNT and YYREEE (reference sequence). Trimming removed 6 bases from V and 6 bases from J; junction bases left unmatched: 11. The CDR3 has 16 amino acids.

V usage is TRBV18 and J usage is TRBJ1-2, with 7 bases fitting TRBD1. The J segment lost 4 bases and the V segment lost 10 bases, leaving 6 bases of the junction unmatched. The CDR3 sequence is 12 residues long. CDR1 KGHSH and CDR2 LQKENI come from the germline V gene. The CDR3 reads CATGDSLYGYTF. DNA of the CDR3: TGTGCCACCGGGGACAGTCTCTATGGCTACACCTTC.

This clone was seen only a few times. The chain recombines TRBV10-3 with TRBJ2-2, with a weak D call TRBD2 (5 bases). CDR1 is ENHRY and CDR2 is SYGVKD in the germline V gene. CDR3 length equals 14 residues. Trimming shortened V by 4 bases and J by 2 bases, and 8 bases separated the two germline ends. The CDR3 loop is CAISGTGNTGELFF. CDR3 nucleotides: TGTGCCATCAGTGGGACGGGAAACACCGGGGAGCTGTTTTTT.

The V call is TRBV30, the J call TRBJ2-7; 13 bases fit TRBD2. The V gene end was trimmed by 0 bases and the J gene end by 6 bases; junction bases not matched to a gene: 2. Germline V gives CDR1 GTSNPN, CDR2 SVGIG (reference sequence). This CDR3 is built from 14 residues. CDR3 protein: CAWSVLAGGGEQYF. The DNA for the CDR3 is TGTGCCTGGAGTGTACTAGCGGGAGGGGGCGAGCAGTACTTC.

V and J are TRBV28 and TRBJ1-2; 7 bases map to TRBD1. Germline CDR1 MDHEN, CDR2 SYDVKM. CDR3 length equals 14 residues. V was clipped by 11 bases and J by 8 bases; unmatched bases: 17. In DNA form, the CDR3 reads TGTGCCTTACTCCCGGGACAGTCATCGGGGGGCTACACCTTC. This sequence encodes CALLPGQSSGGYTF.

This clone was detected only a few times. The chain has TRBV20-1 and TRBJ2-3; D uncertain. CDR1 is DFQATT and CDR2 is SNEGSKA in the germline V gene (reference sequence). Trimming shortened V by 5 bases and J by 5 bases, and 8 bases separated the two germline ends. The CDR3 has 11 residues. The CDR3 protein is CSAFPRDTQYF. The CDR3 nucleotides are TGCAGTGCTTTTCCCCGAGATACGCAGTATTTT.

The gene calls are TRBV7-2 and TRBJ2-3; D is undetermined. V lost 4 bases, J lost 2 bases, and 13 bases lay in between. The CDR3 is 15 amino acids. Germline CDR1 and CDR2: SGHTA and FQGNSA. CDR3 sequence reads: CASSSLVIFTDTQYF. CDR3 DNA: TGTGCCAGCAGCTCGCTAGTAATCTTCACAGATACGCAGTATTTT.

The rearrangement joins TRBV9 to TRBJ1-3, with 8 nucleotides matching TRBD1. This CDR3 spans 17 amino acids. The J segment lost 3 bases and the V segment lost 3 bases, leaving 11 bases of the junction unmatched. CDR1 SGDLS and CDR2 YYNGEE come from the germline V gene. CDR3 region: CASSDKTTGTGGNTIYF. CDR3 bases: TGTGCCAGCAGCGACAAGACGACGGGGACAGGTGGAAACACCATATATTTT.

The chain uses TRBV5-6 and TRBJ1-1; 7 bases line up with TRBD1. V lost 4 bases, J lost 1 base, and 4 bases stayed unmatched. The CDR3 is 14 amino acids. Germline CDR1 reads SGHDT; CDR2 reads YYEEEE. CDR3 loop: CASSPTGANTEAFF. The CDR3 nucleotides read TGTGCCAGCAGCCCAACAGGGGCGAACACTGAAGCTTTCTTT.

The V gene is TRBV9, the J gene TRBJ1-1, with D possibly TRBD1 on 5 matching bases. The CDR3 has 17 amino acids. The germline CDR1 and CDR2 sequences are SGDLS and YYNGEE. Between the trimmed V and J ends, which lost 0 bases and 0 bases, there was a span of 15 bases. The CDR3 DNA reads TGTGCCAGCAGCGTAGATTTAGGGGTTGTGATGAACACTGAAGCTTTCTTT. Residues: CASSVDLGVVMNTEAFF.

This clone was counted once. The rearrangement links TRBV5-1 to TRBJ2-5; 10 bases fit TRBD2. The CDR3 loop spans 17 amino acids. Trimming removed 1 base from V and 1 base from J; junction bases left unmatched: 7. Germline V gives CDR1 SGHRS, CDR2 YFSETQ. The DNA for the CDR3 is TGCGCCAGCAGCTTGTGGCTAGCGGGGGCTCCCCAAGAGACCCAGTACTTC. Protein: CASSLWLAGAPQETQYF.

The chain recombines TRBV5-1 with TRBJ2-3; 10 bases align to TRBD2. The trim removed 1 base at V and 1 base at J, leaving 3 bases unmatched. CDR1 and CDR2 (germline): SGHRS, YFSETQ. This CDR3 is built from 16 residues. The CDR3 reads CASSLRAGGGTDTQYF. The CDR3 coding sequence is TGCGCCAGCAGCTTGAGAGCGGGGGGGGGCACAGATACGCAGTATTTT.

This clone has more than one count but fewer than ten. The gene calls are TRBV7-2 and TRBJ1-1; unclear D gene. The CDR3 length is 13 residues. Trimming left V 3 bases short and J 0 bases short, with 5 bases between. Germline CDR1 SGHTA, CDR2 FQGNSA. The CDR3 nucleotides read TGTGCCAGCAGCTTGAGGATGAACACTGAAGCTTTCTTT. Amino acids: CASSLRMNTEAFF.

The CDR3 is CASTTTGERGYTF. In DNA, the CDR3 is TGTGCCAGTACTACTACGGGGGAACGGGGCTACACCTTC. The chain employs TRBV5-6 and TRBJ1-2; D is possibly TRBD1 (5 bases). This CDR3 spans 13 amino acids. Germline CDR1 and CDR2: SGHDT and YYEEEE. V gave up 8 bases and J gave up 8 bases, with 19 bases separating them.